This entry is about one TCR beta chain. Its antigen is unknown. The data were obtained in a study of T cells in Graves' hyperthyroidism and ophthalmopathy. The study's findings and limits: Ophthalmopathy onset followed model prediction by a median about seven months. Blood held most thyroid clonotypes expanded above 0.001 frequency.

There were TCR beta CDR3 regions amplified from RNA transcripts. TCR CDR3 underwent first-round RT-PCR with the HTBI primer set. MiXCR, run by TCRdb on the multiplex PCR reads, gives a single entry per CDR3 protein. The repertoire includes hundreds of thousands of distinct CDR3 sequences, approximately 42% of them detected once, and roughly 6.5% sits in the top ten. The CDR3 spans 14 residues. The V and J ends lost 9 bases and 5 bases, in that order; junction bases with no gene match: 10. The germline V gene has CDR1 SGHAT and CDR2 FQDESV (reference sequence). What was sequenced was peripheral blood or thyroid tissue (not recorded which). This TCR was sampled from an adult man with Graves' disease, either hyperthyroidism or ophthalmopathy (not recorded which). The rearrangement links TRBV11-1 to TRBJ2-5; TRBD1 matches at 9 bases. The CDR3 spells CASHKGDREETQYF. In DNA form, the CDR3 reads TGTGCCAGTCATAAGGGGGACAGGGAGGAGACCCAGTACTTC. The full variable domain, rest sourced from reference TRBV11-1 and TRBJ2-5, is EAEVAQSPRYKITEKSQAVAFWCDPISGHATLYWYRQILGQGPELLVQFQDESVVDDSQLPKDRFSAERLKGVDSTLKIQPAELGDSAMYLCASHKGDREETQYFGPGTRLLVL.